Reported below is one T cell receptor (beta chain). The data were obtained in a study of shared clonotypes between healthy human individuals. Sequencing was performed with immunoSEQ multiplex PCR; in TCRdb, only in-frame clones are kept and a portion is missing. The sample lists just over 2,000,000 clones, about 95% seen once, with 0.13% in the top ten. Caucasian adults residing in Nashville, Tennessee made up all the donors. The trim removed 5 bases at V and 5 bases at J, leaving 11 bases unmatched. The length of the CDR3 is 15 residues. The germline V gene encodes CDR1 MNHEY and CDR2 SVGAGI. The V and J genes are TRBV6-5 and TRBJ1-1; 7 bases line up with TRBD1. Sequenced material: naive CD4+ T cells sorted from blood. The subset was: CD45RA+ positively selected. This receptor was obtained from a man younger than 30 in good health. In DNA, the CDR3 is TGTGCCAGCAGTCCCAGGGGGGGGCGGCAAACTGAAGCTTTCTTT. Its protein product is CASSPRGGRQTEAFF.